This T cell receptor beta chain was captured in a study of T cell repertoires in cytomegalovirus infection. At the level of the study: Based on public TCR beta signatures, there were indications of CMV infection and of a matching HLA type. Study-wide results and caveats: Cumulative frequency (of public TCR beta family members) identified carriers of CMV plus the relevant HLA. Across the ex vivo response, the dominant clonotypes were HLA-C-restricted CMV-specific TCR beta clonotypes.

TCRdb processed the reads anew with MiXCR; each CDR3 protein has one entry. Here the sample spans roughly 190,000 distinct CDR3 sequences, about a tenth being singletons. On this clonotype itself: Its antigen is as yet unknown.

There are 14 residues in the CDR3. Germline V gene data show CDR1 as MNHNS and CDR2 as SASEGT. Trimming removed 7 bases from V and 1 base from J; junction bases left unmatched: 4. V usage is TRBV6-1 and J usage is TRBJ1-1, with 9 bases matching TRBD1. The sequencing sample was made of PBMCs. The TCR comes from a human donor in good health (CMV status not recorded). Some clones in this sample may be carry-over from other donors' samples. CDR3 coding DNA: TGTGCCAGCAAGACAGGGGGGCCGAACACTGAAGCTTTCTTT. Translated: CASKTGGPNTEAFF.